These 23 T cell receptor beta chains originate from one sample sequenced in a study of blood T cell repertoires in COVID-19. The protocol was immunoSEQ multiplex PCR, while the TCRdb copy is restricted to in-frame clones and leaves out a portion. The table includes 200,000 to 300,000 clones, about 91% detected once. The specimen sequenced was PBMCs or T cells enriched from blood (not recorded which). These receptors were collected from a woman between 40 and 55 years old with acute COVID-19.

This clone was found once. The chain links TRBV30 to TRBJ1-4; D is undetermined. Looked up from germline, CDR1 is GTSNPN and CDR2 is SVGIG (reference sequence). The CDR3 has 14 residues. V was clipped by 0 bases and J by 2 bases, with 7 bases between them. The CDR3 is CAWSVVETNEKLFF. In DNA form, the CDR3 reads TGTGCCTGGAGTGTTGTGGAGACTAATGAAAAACTGTTTTTT.

V is TRBV28 and J is TRBJ2-7; 7 nucleotides align to TRBD1. The CDR3 consists of 12 residues. CDR1 and CDR2 from the germline V gene are MDHEN and SYDVKM. Germline trimming cut 8 bases from V and 4 bases from J; bases unmatched to any gene: 5. Here the CDR3 DNA reads TGTGCCAGCCGGGACAGAGATTACGAGCAGTACTTC. Residues: CASRDRDYEQYF.

This clone has only a few counts. V is TRBV30 and J is TRBJ2-6; no firm D call. Trimming removed 1 base from V and 2 bases from J, with 3 bases in between. Germline-derived CDR1 and CDR2 are GTSNPN and SVGIG (reference sequence). The CDR3 has 13 amino acids. CDR3 nucleotides: TGTGCCTGGAGTGAGCCTGGGGCCAACGTCCTGACTTTC. Its protein product is CAWSEPGANVLTF.

V gene TRBV19 combines with J gene TRBJ2-7; D unresolved. The CDR3 runs 15 residues. Trimming removed 0 bases at V and 0 bases at J, with 9 bases between. Germline CDR1 and CDR2: LNHDA and SQIVND (reference sequence). Written as DNA, the CDR3 is TGTGCCAGTAGTATAGATTCTCAGGTCTCCTACGAGCAGTACTTC. This translates into CASSIDSQVSYEQYF. The full variable domain, its missing parts supplied by reference TRBV19 and TRBJ2-7, is DGGITQSPKYLFRKEGQNVTLSCEQNLNHDAMYWYRQDPGQGLRLIYYSQIVNDFQKGDIAEGYSVSREKKESFPLTVTSAQKNPTAFYLCASSIDSQVSYEQYFGPGTRLTVT.

The chain uses TRBV5-4 and TRBJ1-2; D gene unclear. The CDR3 sequence is 12 residues long. Looked up from germline, CDR1 is SGHNT and CDR2 is YYREEE (reference sequence). Trimming stripped 0 bases from V and 8 bases from J, with 8 bases between. The DNA of the CDR3 is TGTGCCAGCAGCTTGGCCCCACTCGGCTACACCTTC. It specifies CASSLAPLGYTF.

The V gene is TRBV18, the J gene TRBJ1-3; D is uncertain. The CDR3 runs 15 residues. V was trimmed by 2 bases and J by 1 base, leaving 9 bases between them. The germline CDR1 and CDR2 sequences are KGHSH and LQKENI. The CDR3: CASSPASRSGNTIYF. CDR3 nucleotide sequence: TGTGCCAGCTCACCAGCCTCGAGGTCTGGAAACACCATATATTTT.

The V gene is TRBV28, the J gene TRBJ2-2; 11 bases line up with TRBD2. Looked up from germline, CDR1 is MDHEN and CDR2 is SYDVKM. The J segment lost 7 bases and the V segment lost 5 bases, leaving 9 bases of the junction unmatched. The length of the CDR3 is 16 residues. Here the CDR3 reads CASSLGLAGGSGELFF. In nucleotides, the CDR3 is TGTGCCAGCAGTCTCGGCCTAGCGGGAGGCAGCGGGGAGCTGTTTTTT.

The chain uses TRBV5-1 and TRBJ2-3; D ambiguous. CDR1 SGHRS and CDR2 YFSETQ come from the germline V gene. Trimming removed 2 bases at V and 1 base at J, with 5 bases between. CDR3 length: 13 amino acids. The CDR3 DNA reads TGCGCCAGCAGCTTCCCAGGCACAGATACGCAGTATTTT. This encodes CASSFPGTDTQYF.

The chain uses TRBV27 and TRBJ1-6; D perhaps matches TRBD1 (5 bases). The germline V gene has CDR1 MNHEY and CDR2 SMNVEV (reference sequence). The V and J ends lost 2 bases and 3 bases respectively, with 20 bases between them. The CDR3 has 19 residues. The CDR3 nucleotides read TGTGCCAGCAGTTTAAGTGGGCGGGGGTCGGCCTTCTATAATTCACCCCTCCACTTT. Residues: CASSLSGRGSAFYNSPLHF.

This sequence joins TRBV12-3 or TRBV12-4 and TRBJ1-4; possibly TRBD1 for D (5 bases). The CDR3 consists of 12 residues. V shed 6 bases and J shed 7 bases, with 9 bases lying between them. CDR3 in DNA: TGTGCCAGCAGCACGGGGGGTGAAAAACTGTTTTTT. Protein: CASSTGGEKLFF.

V gene TRBV5-4 combines with J gene TRBJ2-7; 10 nucleotides align to TRBD1. V shed 4 bases, J shed 2 bases, and the junction held 9 bases outside the gene matches. This CDR3 region has 16 residues. The V gene's germline CDR1 is SGHNT and CDR2 YYREEE (reference sequence). Here the CDR3 reads CASSTLDRGPPYEQYF. CDR3 DNA sequence: TGTGCCAGCAGCACCTTAGACAGGGGGCCGCCCTACGAGCAGTACTTC. Based on the CDR3 plus reference TRBV5-4 and TRBJ2-7, the full variable domain is ETGVTQSPTHLIKTRGQQVTLRCSSQSGHNTVSWYQQALGQGPQFIFQYYREEENGRGNFPPRFSGLQFPNYSSELNVNALELDDSALYLCASSTLDRGPPYEQYFGPGTRLTVT.

This sequence joins TRBV5-1 and TRBJ2-1, with 7 bases matching TRBD1. Germline CDR1 and CDR2: SGHRS and YFSETQ. V shed 2 bases, J shed 8 bases, and the junction held 10 bases outside the gene matches. CDR3 length: 15 amino acids. The CDR3 DNA reads TGCGCCAGCAGCTTAACGAGACAGGGTTTCGATGAGCAGTTCTTC. Translated: CASSLTRQGFDEQFF.

The V gene is TRBV6-5, the J gene TRBJ1-1; TRBD1 is a possible D gene (6 bases). Germline CDR1 MNHEY, CDR2 SVGAGI. The CDR3 has 15 amino acids. V was clipped by 8 bases and J by 1 base, with 17 bases between them. The CDR3 region has the DNA TGTGCCAGCCGATTAGGGACAACGGCGAACACTGAAGCTTTCTTT. Its protein is CASRLGTTANTEAFF.

This clone has only one observation. This sequence joins TRBV6-5 and TRBJ2-7, with 7 bases matching TRBD2. V was pared by 0 bases and J by 0 bases, with 2 bases of the junction left unmatched. CDR3 length: 15 amino acids. CDR1 MNHEY and CDR2 SVGAGI come from the germline V gene. The DNA of the CDR3 is TGTGCCAGCAGTTACTCATGGACTAGCTCCTACGAGCAGTACTTC. It yields the protein CASSYSWTSSYEQYF.

This clone appeared a single time. The chain combines TRBV28 with TRBJ2-3, with TRBD2 matching over 12 bases. The CDR3 sequence is 17 residues long. Germline assignment: CDR1 MDHEN and CDR2 SYDVKM. V lost 5 bases and J lost 0; bases outside the gene matches: 6. The CDR3 coding sequence is TGTGCCAGCAGTAAAGGACTAGCGGGACCTAGCACAGATACGCAGTATTTT. Protein product: CASSKGLAGPSTDTQYF.

This clone appeared a few times. Written as DNA, the CDR3 is TGTGCCAGCAGTGATCGACAGGGGGGGATTAATGAAAAACTGTTTTTT. This gives the protein CASSDRQGGINEKLFF. This chain connects TRBV28 to TRBJ1-4; 9 nucleotides agree with TRBD1. The V gene end was trimmed by 5 bases and the J gene end by 4 bases; junction bases not matched to a gene: 8. The CDR3 totals 16 residues. Germline V gene data show CDR1 as MDHEN and CDR2 as SYDVKM. The complete variable domain, with remaining parts taken from reference TRBV28 and TRBJ1-4, reads DVKVTQSSRYLVKRTGEKVFLECVQDMDHENMFWYRQDPGLGLRLIYFSYDVKMKEKGDIPEGYSVSREKKERFSLILESASTNQTSMYLCASSDRQGGINEKLFFGSGTQLSVL.

The chain links TRBV5-1 to TRBJ2-1; possibly TRBD2 for D (6 bases). V lost 1 base, J lost 9 bases, and 17 bases lay in between. CDR3 length: 15 residues. In germline, CDR1 is SGHRS, CDR2 YFSETQ. CDR3 sequence: CASSLSLARVVEQFF. In nucleotides, the CDR3 is TGCGCCAGCAGCTTGAGTCTAGCGAGGGTGGTTGAGCAGTTCTTC.

The chain is built from TRBV5-1 and TRBJ2-5, with 8 bases lining up with TRBD1. Trimming took 4 bases from V and 2 from J; bases not matched to a gene: 4. The CDR3 covers 14 residues. CDR1 and CDR2 from the germline V gene are SGHRS and YFSETQ. CDR3 protein: CASSAGTGQETQYF. The CDR3 DNA follows: TGCGCCAGCAGCGCGGGGACAGGACAAGAGACCCAGTACTTC.

This clone came up once. This sequence joins TRBV6-5 and TRBJ2-7, with 7 bases aligning to TRBD1. This CDR3 is 15 amino acids long. Germline-derived CDR1 and CDR2 are MNHEY and SVGAGI. Trimming cost V 5 bases and J 0 bases; bases outside gene matches: 7. The CDR3 DNA follows: TGTGCCAGCAGTCCGCGGACAGGTCCCTCCTACGAGCAGTACTTC. The encoded protein is CASSPRTGPSYEQYF.

The rearrangement joins TRBV2 to TRBJ1-5, with 8 bases identical to TRBD1. V shed 4 bases and J 3 bases; nucleotides not matched to a gene: 5. In germline, CDR1 is SNHLY, CDR2 FYNNEI. This CDR3 comprises 15 residues. The CDR3 bases are TGTGCCAGCAGTGGGACAGGGCCTTACAATCAGCCCCAGCATTTT. Protein sequence: CASSGTGPYNQPQHF.

This clone occurred a few times. The chain recombines TRBV6-5 with TRBJ2-3; weak D call: TRBD1 (6 bases). Germline loops: CDR1 MNHEY, CDR2 SVGAGI. V was clipped by 8 bases and J by 3 bases, with 12 bases between them. This CDR3 is 13 amino acids long. For the CDR3, the DNA is TGTGCCAGCTTCCCCGGACAGACAGATACGCAGTATTTT. This translates into CASFPGQTDTQYF.

This clone appeared a single time. This chain joins TRBV7-9 and TRBJ1-4, with 7 bases lining up with TRBD1. CDR1 and CDR2 from the germline V gene are SEHNR and FQNEAQ (reference sequence). V lost 5 bases and J lost 4; bases outside the gene matches: 4. The CDR3 totals 14 residues. The CDR3: CASSARDSNEKLFF. In nucleotides, the CDR3 is TGTGCCAGCAGCGCCCGGGACAGTAATGAAAAACTGTTTTTT.

Notes on this clone: Other DNA variants within this sample encode the same CDR3. V gene TRBV18 combines with J gene TRBJ2-3; the D gene is possibly TRBD2 (6 bases). Germline CDR1 reads KGHSH; CDR2 reads LQKENI. The CDR3 contains 14 residues. V lost 3 bases, J lost 3 bases, and 10 bases lay in between. The CDR3 coding sequence is TGTGCCAGCTCACCCCCCGGGGGTACAGATACGCAGTATTTT. Translated: CASSPPGGTDTQYF.